This T cell receptor beta chain appears in the sequencing data of a study of T cell repertoires in cytomegalovirus infection. The overall study: CMV infection plus the matching HLA type was flagged by public TCR beta signatures. Findings and limits, study-wide: Summed frequency of shared TCR beta families picked out CMV carriers who also had the relevant HLA. Across the ex vivo response, the dominant clonotypes were HLA-C-restricted CMV-specific TCR beta clonotypes.

The CDR3 is 12 residues long. The germline gives CDR1 DFQATT, CDR2 SNEGSKA (reference sequence). J was trimmed by 10 bases and V by 7 bases; bases with no gene match: 7. A single count supports this clonotype. Its matching antigen is unknown. TCRdb fed the reads into MiXCR, producing one record per CDR3 protein. The data show some 700,000 distinct CDR3 sequences, 35% seen once. The receptor was derived from a human donor in good health (CMV status not recorded). Some clones in this sample may be carry-over from other donors' samples. What was sequenced was PBMCs. The rearrangement uses TRBV20-1 and TRBJ1-6; 7 nucleotides align to TRBD1. This chain's CDR3 is CSGLRGKSPLHF. The CDR3 coding sequence is TGCAGTGGCCTCAGGGGGAAATCACCCCTCCACTTT.